The present TCR beta chain was sequenced within a study of blood T cell repertoires in COVID-19. Study context: The study drew acute and convalescent COVID-19 samples from the United States, Italy and Spain. PBMCs, B-cell-depleted T cells, or T cells were the source of the cDNA or gDNA that made up the material.

In Seattle, patients joined the study during active infection and were tracked longitudinally. In the authors' methods: Amplified reference gene primers provided the basis for estimating nucleated cell counts. The table came from immunoSEQ multiplex PCR; TCRdb's copy has only in-frame clones and leaves some out. The D gene and trimming were derived from the DNA, and the V and J assignments and clone size from that table. The table shows 200,000 to 250,000 clones, with roughly 88% occurring only once. Germline CDR1 is SGHKS and CDR2 is YYEKEE (reference sequence). With V trimmed by 4 bases and J by 0 bases, 7 bases remained unmatched. The CDR3 contains 16 residues.

This clonotype was obtained from a woman older than 75 with COVID-19, enrolled during active disease. What was sequenced was peripheral blood. This chain joins TRBV5-5 and TRBJ1-5; 7 bases align to TRBD1. DNA of the CDR3: TGTGCCAGCAGCGCGCAGGGGGGAGTTAGCAATCAGCCCCAGCATTTT. It translates to CASSAQGGVSNQPQHF. Using reference TRBV5-5 and TRBJ1-5 for the parts outside the CDR3, the full variable domain is DAGVTQSPTHLIKTRGQQVTLRCSPISGHKSVSWYQQVLGQGPQFIFQYYEKEERGRGNFPDRFSARQFPNYSSELNVNALLLGDSALYLCASSAQGGVSNQPQHFGDGTRLSIL.